In its sample, the clone carrying this T cell receptor beta chain was seen a few times. As yet, its antigen is unknown. The data belong to a study of cytomegalovirus exposure and HLA in healthy donors. Turning to the study itself: Some 80 million unique TCRs from HLA-typed donors were held in an early data release. Whole-study findings and limits: One cluster of highly shared sequence variants probably arose as a sequencing artifact. Most TCR beta V segments were productive about 87% or about 30% of the time in an earlier analysis.

Use of 60 Vbeta and 13 Jbeta primers characterized the PCR. In the original workflow: Per a later analysis, the number of unique TCR beta chains was roughly 80 million, of which 10 million to 11 million were shared. Clones were read by immunoSEQ multiplex PCR, and TCRdb kept only the in-frame ones, dropping some. V, J and clone size reflect that table, while D and trimming were determined from the DNA. This table has under 200,000 clones, roughly 80% appearing once. The sequencing input was PBMCs. The clonotype comes from a female donor in good health and CMV-seronegative.

The DNA of the CDR3 is TGTGCCAGCAATTTGGACAGCTCCTATAATTCACCCCTCCACTTT. It encodes CASNLDSSYNSPLHF. This chain connects TRBV6-5 to TRBJ1-6, with a tentative D call TRBD1 (6 bases). Germline loops: CDR1 MNHEY, CDR2 SVGAGI. V was shortened by 7 bases and J by 0 bases, with 10 bases between the two germline ends. This CDR3 region has 15 residues.